This T cell receptor beta chain was sequenced for a study of blood T cell repertoires in COVID-19. Study context: Donors in the United States, Italy and Spain gave samples during acute or convalescent COVID-19.

Cohort allocation depended upon clinical history that participants reported. Source study methods: Estimates of nucleated cell counts were drawn from the amplification of reference gene primers. Libraries were prepared by immunoSEQ multiplex PCR; TCRdb keeps only in-frame clonotypes and omits some of them. The V and J calls and clone size come from that table; D and trimming were worked out from the DNA. The table includes approximately 200,000 clones, around 90% detected once. Germline CDR1 SEHNR, CDR2 FQNEAQ (reference sequence). CDR3 length: 14 residues. The V end was cut by 5 bases, the J end by 5 bases, with 13 bases between.

The TCR comes from a man younger than 30 with acute COVID-19. Sequencing was done on a sample of PBMCs or T cells enriched from blood (not recorded which). The chain uses TRBV7-9 and TRBJ1-5; D is uncertain. The CDR3 DNA reads as TGTGCCAGCAGCCACGGGAAGGAATATCAGCCCCAGCATTTT. Its translation: CASSHGKEYQPQHF.